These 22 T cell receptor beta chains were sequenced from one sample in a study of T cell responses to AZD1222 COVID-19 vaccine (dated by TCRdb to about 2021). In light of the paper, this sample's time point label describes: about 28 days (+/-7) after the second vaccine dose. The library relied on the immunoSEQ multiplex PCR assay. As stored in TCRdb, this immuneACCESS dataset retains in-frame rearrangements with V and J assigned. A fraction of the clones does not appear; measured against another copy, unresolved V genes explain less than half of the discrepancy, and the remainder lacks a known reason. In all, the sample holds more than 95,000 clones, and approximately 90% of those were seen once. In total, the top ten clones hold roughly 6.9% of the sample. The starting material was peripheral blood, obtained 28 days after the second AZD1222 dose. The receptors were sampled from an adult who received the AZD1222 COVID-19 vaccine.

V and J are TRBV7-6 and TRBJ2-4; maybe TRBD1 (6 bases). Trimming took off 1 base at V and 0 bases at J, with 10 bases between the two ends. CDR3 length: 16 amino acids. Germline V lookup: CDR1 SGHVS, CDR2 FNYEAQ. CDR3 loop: CASSLGPDRAKNIQYF. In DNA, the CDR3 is TGTGCCAGCAGCTTAGGCCCGGACAGAGCCAAAAACATTCAGTACTTC. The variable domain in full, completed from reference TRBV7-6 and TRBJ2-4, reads GAGVSQSPRYKVTKRGQDVALRCDPISGHVSLYWYRQALGQGPEFLTYFNYEAQQDKSGLPNDRFSAERPEGSISTLTIQRTEQRDSAMYRCASSLGPDRAKNIQYFGAGTRLSVL.

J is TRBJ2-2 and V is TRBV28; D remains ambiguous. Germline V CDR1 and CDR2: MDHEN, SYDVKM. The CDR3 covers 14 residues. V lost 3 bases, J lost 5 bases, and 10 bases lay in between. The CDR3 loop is CASSFAGETGELFF. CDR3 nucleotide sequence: TGTGCCAGCAGTTTCGCCGGTGAAACCGGGGAGCTGTTTTTT.

CDR3 DNA sequence: TGTGCCAGCAGCTACGGGACAGCCCCCGGGGAGCTGTTTTTT. Translation gives CASSYGTAPGELFF. The V call is TRBV11-2, the J call TRBJ2-2, with TRBD1 matching 7 bases. Trimming at V came to 4 bases and at J to 6 bases, leaving 5 bases not matched to a gene. Germline V gene data show CDR1 as SGHAT and CDR2 as FQNNGV. The CDR3 contains 14 residues.

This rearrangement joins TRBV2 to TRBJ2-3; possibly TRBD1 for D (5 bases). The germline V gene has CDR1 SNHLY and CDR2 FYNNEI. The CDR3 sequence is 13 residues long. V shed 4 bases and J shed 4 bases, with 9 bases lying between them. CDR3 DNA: TGTGCCAGCAGTGTGGCAGGGCCAGATACGCAGTATTTT. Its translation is CASSVAGPDTQYF.

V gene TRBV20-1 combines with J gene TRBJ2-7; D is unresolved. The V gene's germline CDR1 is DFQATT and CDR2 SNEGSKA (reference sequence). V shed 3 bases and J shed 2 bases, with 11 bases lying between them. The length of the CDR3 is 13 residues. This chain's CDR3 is CSASVPGTYEQYF. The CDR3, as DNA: TGCAGTGCTAGTGTCCCCGGTACCTACGAGCAGTACTTC.

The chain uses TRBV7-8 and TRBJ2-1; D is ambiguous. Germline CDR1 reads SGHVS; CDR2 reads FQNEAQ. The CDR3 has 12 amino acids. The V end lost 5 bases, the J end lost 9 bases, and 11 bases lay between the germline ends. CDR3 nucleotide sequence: TGTGCCAGCAGCCCCCTCGTTGGTGAGCAGTTCTTC. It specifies CASSPLVGEQFF.

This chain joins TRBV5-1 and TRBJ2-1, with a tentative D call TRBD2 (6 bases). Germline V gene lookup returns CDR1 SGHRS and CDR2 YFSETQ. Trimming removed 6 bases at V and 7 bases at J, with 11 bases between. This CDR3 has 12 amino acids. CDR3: CASMGGENEQFF. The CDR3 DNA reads TGCGCCAGCATGGGGGGAGAGAATGAGCAGTTCTTC.

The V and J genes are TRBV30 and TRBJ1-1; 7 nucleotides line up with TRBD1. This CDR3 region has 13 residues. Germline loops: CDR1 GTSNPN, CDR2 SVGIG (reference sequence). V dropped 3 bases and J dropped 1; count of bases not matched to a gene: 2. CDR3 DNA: TGTGCCTGGAGCAGACAGGGGAACACTGAAGCTTTCTTT. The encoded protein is CAWSRQGNTEAFF.

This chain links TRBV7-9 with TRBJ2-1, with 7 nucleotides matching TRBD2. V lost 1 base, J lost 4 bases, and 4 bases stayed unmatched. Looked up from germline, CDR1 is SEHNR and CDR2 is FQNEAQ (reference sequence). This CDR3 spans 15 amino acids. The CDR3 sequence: CASSLGLAEYNEQFF. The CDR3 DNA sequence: TGTGCCAGCAGCTTAGGGCTAGCGGAGTACAATGAGCAGTTCTTC.

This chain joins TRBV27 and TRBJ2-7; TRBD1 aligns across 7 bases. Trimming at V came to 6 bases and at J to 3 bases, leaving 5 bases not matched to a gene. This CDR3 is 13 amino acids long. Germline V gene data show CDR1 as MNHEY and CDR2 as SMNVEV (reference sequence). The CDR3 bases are TGTGCCAGCAGGACAGGGAGTGTCTACGAGCAGTACTTC. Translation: CASRTGSVYEQYF.

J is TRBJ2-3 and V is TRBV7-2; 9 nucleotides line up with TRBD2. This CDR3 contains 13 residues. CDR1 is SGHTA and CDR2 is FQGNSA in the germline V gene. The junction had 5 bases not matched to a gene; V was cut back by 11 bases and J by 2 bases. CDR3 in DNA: TGTGCCGCCTCTAGCGGGGTCACAGATACGCAGTATTTT. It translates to CAASSGVTDTQYF.

The CDR3 region is CASSLGTGASEKLFF. For the CDR3, the DNA is TGTGCCAGCAGCTTAGGTACAGGGGCCAGTGAAAAACTGTTTTTT. V and J are TRBV13 and TRBJ1-4; 7 bases are a match to TRBD1. The V segment lost 0 bases and the J segment 7 bases; nucleotides outside the gene matches: 5. Germline CDR1 PRHDT, CDR2 FYEKMQ (reference sequence). This CDR3 contains 15 residues.

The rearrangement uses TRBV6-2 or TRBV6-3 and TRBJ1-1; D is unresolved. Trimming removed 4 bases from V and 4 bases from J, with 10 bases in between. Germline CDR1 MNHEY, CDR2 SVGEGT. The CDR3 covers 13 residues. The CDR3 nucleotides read TGTGCCAGCAGTTTCTATAGAGGCACTGAAGCTTTCTTT. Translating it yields CASSFYRGTEAFF.

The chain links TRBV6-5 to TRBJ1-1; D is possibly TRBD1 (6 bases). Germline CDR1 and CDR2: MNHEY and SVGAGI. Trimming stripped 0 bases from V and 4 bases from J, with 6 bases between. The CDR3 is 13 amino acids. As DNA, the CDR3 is TGTGCCAGCAGTTACTCGGGGGCCACTGAAGCTTTCTTT. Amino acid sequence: CASSYSGATEAFF.

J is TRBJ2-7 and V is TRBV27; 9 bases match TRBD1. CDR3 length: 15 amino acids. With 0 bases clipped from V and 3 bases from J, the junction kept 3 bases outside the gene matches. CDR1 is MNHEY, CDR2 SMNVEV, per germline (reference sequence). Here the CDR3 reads CASSLSGQGRYEQYF. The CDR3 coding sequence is TGTGCCAGCAGTTTATCGGGACAGGGACGCTACGAGCAGTACTTC.

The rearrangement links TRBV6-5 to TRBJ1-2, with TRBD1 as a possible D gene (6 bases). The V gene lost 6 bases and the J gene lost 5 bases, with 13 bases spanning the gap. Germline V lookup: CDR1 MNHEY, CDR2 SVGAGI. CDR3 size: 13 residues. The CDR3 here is CASSPDSIYGYTF. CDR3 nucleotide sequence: TGTGCCAGCAGCCCGGACAGTATTTATGGCTACACCTTC.

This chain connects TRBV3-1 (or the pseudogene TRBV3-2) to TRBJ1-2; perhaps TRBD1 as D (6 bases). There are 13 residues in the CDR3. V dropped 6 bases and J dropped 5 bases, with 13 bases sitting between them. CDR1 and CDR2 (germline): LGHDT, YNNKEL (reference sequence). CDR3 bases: TGTGCCAGCAGTGGGGGCCCTCCTTATGGCTACACCTTC. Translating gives CASSGGPPYGYTF.

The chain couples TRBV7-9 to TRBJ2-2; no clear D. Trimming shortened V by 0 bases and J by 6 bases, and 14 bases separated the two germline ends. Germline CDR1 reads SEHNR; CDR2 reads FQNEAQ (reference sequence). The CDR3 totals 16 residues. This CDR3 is CASSLAYGAPPGELFF. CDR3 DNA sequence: TGTGCCAGCAGCTTAGCATATGGTGCACCCCCCGGGGAGCTGTTTTTT.

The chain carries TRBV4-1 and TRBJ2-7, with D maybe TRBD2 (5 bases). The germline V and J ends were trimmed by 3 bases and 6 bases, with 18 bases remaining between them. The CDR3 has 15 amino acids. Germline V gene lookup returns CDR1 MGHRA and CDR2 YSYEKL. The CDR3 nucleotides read TGCGCCAGCAGCCATGGCACCCCGGGGTTTGTCGAGCAGTACTTC. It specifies CASSHGTPGFVEQYF.

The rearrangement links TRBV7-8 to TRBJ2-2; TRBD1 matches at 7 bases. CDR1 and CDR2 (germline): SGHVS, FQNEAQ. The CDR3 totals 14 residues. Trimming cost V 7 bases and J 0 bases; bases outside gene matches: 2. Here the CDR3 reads CASTGQANTGELFF. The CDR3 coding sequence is TGTGCCAGCACTGGACAGGCGAACACCGGGGAGCTGTTTTTT.

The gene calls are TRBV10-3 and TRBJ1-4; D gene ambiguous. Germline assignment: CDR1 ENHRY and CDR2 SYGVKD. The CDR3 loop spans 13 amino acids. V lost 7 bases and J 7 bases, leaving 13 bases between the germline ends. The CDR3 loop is CAINPSVGEKLFF. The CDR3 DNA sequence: TGTGCCATCAACCCGTCCGTCGGTGAAAAACTGTTTTTT.

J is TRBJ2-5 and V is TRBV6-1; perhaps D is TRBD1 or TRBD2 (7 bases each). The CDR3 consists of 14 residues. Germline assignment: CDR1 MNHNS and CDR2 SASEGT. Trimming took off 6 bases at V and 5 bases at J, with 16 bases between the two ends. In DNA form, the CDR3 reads TGTGCCAGCAGGGGGGGAGGGGGCGGTGAGACCCAGTACTTC. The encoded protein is CASRGGGGGETQYF.